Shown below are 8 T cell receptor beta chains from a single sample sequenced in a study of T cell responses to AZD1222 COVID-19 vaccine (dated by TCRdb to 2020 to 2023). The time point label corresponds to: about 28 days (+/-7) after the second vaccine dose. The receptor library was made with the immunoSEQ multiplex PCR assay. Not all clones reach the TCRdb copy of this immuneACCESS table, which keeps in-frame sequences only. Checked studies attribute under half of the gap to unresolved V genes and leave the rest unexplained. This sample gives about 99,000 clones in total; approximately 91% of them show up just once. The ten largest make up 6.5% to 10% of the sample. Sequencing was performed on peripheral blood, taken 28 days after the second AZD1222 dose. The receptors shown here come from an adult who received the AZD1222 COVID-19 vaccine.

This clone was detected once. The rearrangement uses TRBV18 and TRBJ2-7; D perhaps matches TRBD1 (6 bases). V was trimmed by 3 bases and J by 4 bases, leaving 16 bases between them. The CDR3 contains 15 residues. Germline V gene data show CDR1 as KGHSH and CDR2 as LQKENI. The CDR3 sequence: CASSPLPRQGYEQYF. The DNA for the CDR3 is TGTGCCAGCTCACCCCTCCCCCGGCAGGGGTACGAGCAGTACTTC.

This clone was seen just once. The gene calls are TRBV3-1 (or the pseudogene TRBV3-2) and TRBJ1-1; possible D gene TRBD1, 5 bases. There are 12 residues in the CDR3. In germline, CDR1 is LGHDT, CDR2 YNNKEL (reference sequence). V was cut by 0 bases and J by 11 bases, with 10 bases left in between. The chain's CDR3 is CASSQDPGPAFF. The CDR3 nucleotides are TGTGCCAGCAGCCAAGACCCAGGGCCGGCTTTCTTT.

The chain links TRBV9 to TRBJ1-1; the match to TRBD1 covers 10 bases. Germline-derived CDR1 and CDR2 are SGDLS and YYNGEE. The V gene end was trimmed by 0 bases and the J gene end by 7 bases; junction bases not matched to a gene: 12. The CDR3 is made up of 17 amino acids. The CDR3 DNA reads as TGTGCCAGCAGCGTAGCCCCTGACAGGGGGCAAGTGGGTGAAGCTTTCTTT. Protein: CASSVAPDRGQVGEAFF.

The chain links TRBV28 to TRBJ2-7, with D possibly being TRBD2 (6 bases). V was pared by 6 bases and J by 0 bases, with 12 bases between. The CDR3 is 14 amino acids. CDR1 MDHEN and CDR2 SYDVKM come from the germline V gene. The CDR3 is CASSRRLGSYEQYF. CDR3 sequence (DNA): TGTGCCAGCAGCCGCCGACTAGGCTCCTACGAGCAGTACTTC.

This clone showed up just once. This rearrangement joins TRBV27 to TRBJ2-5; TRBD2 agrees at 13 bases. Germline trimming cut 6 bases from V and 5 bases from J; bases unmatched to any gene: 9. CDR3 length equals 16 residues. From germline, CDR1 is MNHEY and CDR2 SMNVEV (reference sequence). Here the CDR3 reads CASSQTSGRAQETQYF. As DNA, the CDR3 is TGTGCCAGCAGCCAAACTAGCGGGAGGGCCCAGGAGACCCAGTACTTC.

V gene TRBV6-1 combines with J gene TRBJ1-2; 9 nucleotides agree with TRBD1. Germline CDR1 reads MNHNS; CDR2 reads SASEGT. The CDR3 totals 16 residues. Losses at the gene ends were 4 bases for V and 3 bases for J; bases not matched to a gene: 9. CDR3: CASSVLEDRGYYGYTF. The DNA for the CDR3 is TGTGCCAGCAGTGTTTTAGAGGACAGGGGATACTATGGCTACACCTTC.

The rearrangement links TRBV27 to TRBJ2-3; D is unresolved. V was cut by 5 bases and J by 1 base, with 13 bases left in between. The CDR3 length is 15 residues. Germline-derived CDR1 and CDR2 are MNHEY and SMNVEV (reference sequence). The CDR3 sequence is CASSALGGGTDTQYF. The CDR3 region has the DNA TGTGCCAGCAGTGCCCTCGGTGGCGGCACAGATACGCAGTATTTT.

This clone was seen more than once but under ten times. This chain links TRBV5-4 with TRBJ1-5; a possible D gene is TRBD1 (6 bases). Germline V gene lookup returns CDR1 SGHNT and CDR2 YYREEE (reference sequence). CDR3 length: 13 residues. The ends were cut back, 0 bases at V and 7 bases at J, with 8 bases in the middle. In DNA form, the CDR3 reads TGTGCCAGCAGCTTGGCACAGGGACAGCCCCAGCATTTT. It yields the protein CASSLAQGQPQHF.